This T cell receptor beta chain was retrieved from a study of blood T cell repertoires in COVID-19. The junction had 7 bases not matched to a gene; V was cut back by 6 bases and J by 4 bases. This CDR3 region has 14 residues. Germline values: CDR1 SGHAT, CDR2 FQNNGV. Sequencing used immunoSEQ multiplex PCR; TCRdb keeps in-frame clones, though not all of them. The sample yields about 49,000 clones, more than 90% seen once. The clonotype was recovered from a human donor in a cohort sampled during active COVID-19. J is TRBJ1-1 and V is TRBV11-2; 8 bases fit TRBD1. Sequencing used peripheral blood. This CDR3 is CASRFAGTGTEAFF. The CDR3 DNA is TGTGCCAGCAGGTTCGCCGGGACAGGCACTGAAGCTTTCTTT.